The 17 T cell receptor beta chains in this list originate from one sample, sequenced in a study of blood T cell repertoires in COVID-19. Sequenced by immunoSEQ multiplex PCR; TCRdb stores in-frame clones only, minus some. The profile covers some 13,000 clones, with 86% appearing a single time and 45% to 60% taken by the ten largest. Sequencing used peripheral blood. The receptor set was obtained from an elderly man with acute or convalescent COVID-19.

This clone has a handful of counts. The CDR3 region is CARSTNREGSYEQYF. CDR3 bases: TGTGCCAGAAGCACCAACAGGGAAGGGTCCTACGAGCAGTACTTC. The chain has TRBV5-3 and TRBJ2-7; TRBD1 might be the D (6 bases). TRBV5-3 is known as an ORF, though its function is uncertain. V gave up 4 bases and J gave up 1 base, with 15 bases separating them. The CDR3 is made up of 15 amino acids.

Worth noting for this clone: One end of the junction fails to match germline, which may point to a read error. This chain uses TRBV12-3 or TRBV12-4 with TRBJ2-1; D possibly corresponds to TRBD2 (6 bases). There are 13 residues in the CDR3. The CDR3 DNA reads TGTGCCAGCAGTTGGGACTCCGACAATGAGCAGTTCTTC. It codes for CASSWDSDNEQFF.

The rearrangement links TRBV9 to TRBJ1-5; 8 positions agree with TRBD1. CDR1 is SGDLS, CDR2 YYNGEE, per germline. The CDR3 consists of 15 residues. J was trimmed by 4 bases and V by 4 bases; bases with no gene match: 7. The CDR3 bases are TGTGCCAGCAGCCCAAGAGGACAGGGTAATCAGCCCCAGCATTTT. This translates into CASSPRGQGNQPQHF.

The genes are TRBV7-3 and TRBJ2-1; 9 nucleotides align to TRBD2. Germline assignment: CDR1 SGHTA and CDR2 FQGTGA. After removal of 1 base from V and 2 bases from J, the junction contained 3 bases not matched to a gene. This CDR3 comprises 16 residues. The CDR3 nucleotides read TGTGCCAGCAGCTTAAGACTAGCGGTTCCCTACAATGAGCAGTTCTTC. Its translation is CASSLRLAVPYNEQFF.

The rearrangement uses TRBV18 and TRBJ1-4; 7 bases align to TRBD1. The CDR3 is made up of 18 amino acids. The V gene's germline CDR1 is KGHSH and CDR2 LQKENI. V dropped 4 bases and J dropped 3; count of bases not matched to a gene: 14. CDR3 sequence: CASSLSKGGAGPNEKLFF. The CDR3 DNA follows: TGTGCCAGCTCACTCTCCAAAGGGGGCGCTGGGCCTAATGAAAAACTGTTTTTT.

CDR3 coding DNA: TGTGCCAGCAGCTTGGACAGGAAAGAGACCCAGTACTTC. Residues: CASSLDRKETQYF. The V and J genes are TRBV5-4 and TRBJ2-5; possible D gene TRBD1, 5 bases. Looked up from germline, CDR1 is SGHNT and CDR2 is YYREEE (reference sequence). CDR3 size: 13 residues. V lost 0 bases and J 3 bases, leaving 6 bases between the germline ends.

CDR3: CASSVVGTGTYNEQFF. CDR3 DNA sequence: TGTGCCAGCAGCGTAGTGGGGACAGGCACCTACAATGAGCAGTTCTTC. The genes are TRBV9 and TRBJ2-1; TRBD1 aligns across 8 bases. In germline, CDR1 is SGDLS, CDR2 YYNGEE. The CDR3 contains 16 residues. Trimming took 0 bases from V and 2 from J; bases not matched to a gene: 4.

V usage is TRBV11-2 and J usage is TRBJ2-7; tentatively, D is TRBD1 (6 bases). The CDR3 consists of 14 residues. Trimming removed 5 bases from V and 4 bases from J, with 15 bases in between. CDR1 is SGHAT and CDR2 is FQNNGV in the germline V gene. The CDR3 region is CASSGSRTVYEQYF. The CDR3 coding sequence is TGTGCCAGCAGCGGAAGCAGGACAGTATACGAGCAGTACTTC.

The V and J genes are TRBV30 and TRBJ1-6; no clear D gene. The germline CDR1 and CDR2 sequences are GTSNPN and SVGIG (reference sequence). The V end was cut by 3 bases, the J end by 7 bases, with 7 bases between. The CDR3 has 12 amino acids. The CDR3 DNA reads TGTGCCTGGAGCAAGAGGAATTCACCCCTCCACTTT. Amino acid sequence: CAWSKRNSPLHF.

The chain joins TRBV5-1 to TRBJ1-4, with D possibly matching TRBD1 (6 bases). The V end lost 3 bases, the J end lost 8 bases, and 20 bases lay between the germline ends. This CDR3 is built from 16 residues. Per the germline V gene, CDR1 is SGHRS and CDR2 is YFSETQ. This CDR3 is CASSSRGEGVGEKLFF. The DNA of the CDR3 is TGCGCCAGCAGCTCCCGAGGCGAGGGGGTCGGGGAAAAACTGTTTTTT.

CDR3 sequence (DNA): TGCGCCAGCAGCCAAGATCACTTGACATCGTACACTGAAGCTTTCTTT. It codes for CASSQDHLTSYTEAFF. V usage is TRBV4-1 and J usage is TRBJ1-1; D gene uncertain. This CDR3 is built from 16 residues. The germline V and J ends were trimmed by 0 bases and 3 bases, with 14 bases remaining between them. Per germline, CDR1 MGHRA and CDR2 YSYEKL.

The rearrangement links TRBV6-4 to TRBJ2-5; 12 nucleotides match TRBD2. This CDR3 is 15 amino acids long. The V and J ends lost 4 bases and 4 bases, in that order; junction bases with no gene match: 4. Per germline, CDR1 MRHNA and CDR2 SNTAGT. The DNA for the CDR3 is TGTGCCAGCAGTGGATCGGGACTAGCGGGAGAGACCCAGTACTTC. Translation gives CASSGSGLAGETQYF.

The V and J genes are TRBV3-1 (or the pseudogene TRBV3-2) and TRBJ2-3; TRBD2 aligns across 8 bases. The J segment lost 0 bases and the V segment lost 1 base, leaving 9 bases of the junction unmatched. Germline CDR1 LGHDT, CDR2 YNNKEL (reference sequence). CDR3 size: 18 residues. CDR3 in DNA: TGTGCCAGCAGCCAAGGGGCTAGCGGGTTCGTGAGCACAGATACGCAGTATTTT. Translating gives CASSQGASGFVSTDTQYF.

In this sample, this clone turned up once. The chain carries TRBV6-5 and TRBJ1-6, with 8 nucleotides matching TRBD1. The V gene end was trimmed by 8 bases and the J gene end by 11 bases; junction bases not matched to a gene: 11. This CDR3 region has 14 residues. The germline CDR1 and CDR2 sequences are MNHEY and SVGAGI. In nucleotides, the CDR3 is TGTGCCAGCGGATTAGACAGGGGAAAGGCACCCCTCCACTTT. Its protein is CASGLDRGKAPLHF.

This clone was counted a single time. This chain joins TRBV19 and TRBJ1-4; no clear D gene. Germline CDR1 and CDR2: LNHDA and SQIVND (reference sequence). CDR3 length: 15 amino acids. V was cut by 5 bases and J by 8 bases, with 18 bases left in between. This CDR3 reads CASSPWAPEDEKLFF. The CDR3 DNA sequence: TGTGCCAGTAGTCCTTGGGCCCCGGAGGACGAAAAACTGTTTTTT.

The rearrangement joins TRBV12-3 or TRBV12-4 to TRBJ2-7; D unclear. The CDR3 runs to 13 residues. The V and J ends lost 4 bases and 6 bases respectively, with 13 bases between them. This CDR3 reads CASSSGTRGEQYF. DNA of the CDR3: TGTGCCAGCAGTTCCGGTACGAGAGGCGAGCAGTACTTC.

This clone was detected once. V and J are TRBV6-5 and TRBJ1-3; TRBD1 might be the D (5 bases). The CDR3 runs to 16 residues. Germline V gene lookup returns CDR1 MNHEY and CDR2 SVGAGI. The V and J ends lost 4 bases and 0 bases respectively, with 13 bases between them. DNA for the CDR3: TGTGCCAGCAGTTCAACAGGTTTTTACTCTGGAAACACCATATATTTT. This gives the protein CASSSTGFYSGNTIYF.